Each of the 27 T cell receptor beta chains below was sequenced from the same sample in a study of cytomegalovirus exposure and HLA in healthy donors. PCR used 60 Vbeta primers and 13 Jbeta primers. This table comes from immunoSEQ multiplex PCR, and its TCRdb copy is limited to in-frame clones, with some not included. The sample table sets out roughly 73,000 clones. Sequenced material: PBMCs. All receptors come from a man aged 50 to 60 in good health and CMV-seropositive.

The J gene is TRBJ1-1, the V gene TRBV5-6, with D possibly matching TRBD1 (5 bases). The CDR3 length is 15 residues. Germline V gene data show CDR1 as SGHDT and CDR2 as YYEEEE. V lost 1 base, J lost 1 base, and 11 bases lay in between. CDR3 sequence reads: CASSLTGRPNTEAFF. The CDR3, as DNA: TGTGCCAGCAGCTTGACAGGACGGCCGAACACTGAAGCTTTCTTT.

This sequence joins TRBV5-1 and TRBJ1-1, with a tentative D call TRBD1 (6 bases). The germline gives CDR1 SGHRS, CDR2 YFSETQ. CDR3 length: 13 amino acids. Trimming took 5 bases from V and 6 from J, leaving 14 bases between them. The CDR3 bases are TGCGCCAGCAGTTCGGGCCCAGGGGCTGAAGCTTTCTTT. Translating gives CASSSGPGAEAFF.

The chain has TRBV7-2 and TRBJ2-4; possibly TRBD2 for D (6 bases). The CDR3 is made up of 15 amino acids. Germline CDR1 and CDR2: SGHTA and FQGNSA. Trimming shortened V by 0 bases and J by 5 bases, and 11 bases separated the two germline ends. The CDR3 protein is CASSLAEGKQNIQYF. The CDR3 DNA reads TGTGCCAGCAGCTTAGCGGAGGGGAAACAAAACATTCAGTACTTC.

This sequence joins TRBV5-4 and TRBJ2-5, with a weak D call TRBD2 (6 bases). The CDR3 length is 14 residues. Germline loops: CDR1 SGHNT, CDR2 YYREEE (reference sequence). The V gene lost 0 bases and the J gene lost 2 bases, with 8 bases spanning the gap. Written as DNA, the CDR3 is TGTGCCAGCAGCTTGGTGGGGGGACAAGAGACCCAGTACTTC. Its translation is CASSLVGGQETQYF.

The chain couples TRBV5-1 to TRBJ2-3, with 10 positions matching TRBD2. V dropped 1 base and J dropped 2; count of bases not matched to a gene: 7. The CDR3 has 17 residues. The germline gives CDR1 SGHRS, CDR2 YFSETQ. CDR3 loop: CASSLPTSGAVTDTQYF. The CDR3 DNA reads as TGCGCCAGCAGCTTGCCTACTAGCGGGGCGGTCACAGATACGCAGTATTTT.

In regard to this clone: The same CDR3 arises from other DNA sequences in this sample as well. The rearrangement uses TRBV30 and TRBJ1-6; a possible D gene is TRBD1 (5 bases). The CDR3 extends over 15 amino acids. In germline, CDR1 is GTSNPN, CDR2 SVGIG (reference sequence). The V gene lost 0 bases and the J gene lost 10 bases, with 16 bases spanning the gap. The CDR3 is CAWSVKSREGSPLHF. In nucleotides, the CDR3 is TGTGCCTGGAGTGTAAAGTCCAGGGAGGGCTCACCCCTCCACTTT.

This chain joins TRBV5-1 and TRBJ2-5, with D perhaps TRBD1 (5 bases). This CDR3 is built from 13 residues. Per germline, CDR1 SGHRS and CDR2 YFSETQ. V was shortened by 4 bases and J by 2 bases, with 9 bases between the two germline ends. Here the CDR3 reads CASSVQDQETQYF. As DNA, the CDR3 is TGCGCCAGCAGCGTACAGGATCAAGAGACCCAGTACTTC.

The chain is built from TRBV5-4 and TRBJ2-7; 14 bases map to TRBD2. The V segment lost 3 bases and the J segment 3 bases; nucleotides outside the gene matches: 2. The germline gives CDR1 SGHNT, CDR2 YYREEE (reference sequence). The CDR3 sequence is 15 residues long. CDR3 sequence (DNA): TGTGCCAGCAGCTCTGGGACTAGCGGGGGCTACGAGCAGTACGTC. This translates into CASSSGTSGGYEQYV.

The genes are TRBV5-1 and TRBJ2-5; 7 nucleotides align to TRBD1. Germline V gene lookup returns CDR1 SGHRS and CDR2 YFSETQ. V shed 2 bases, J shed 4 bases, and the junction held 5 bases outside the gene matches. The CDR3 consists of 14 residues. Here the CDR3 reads CASSFTTGRETQYF. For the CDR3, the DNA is TGCGCCAGCAGCTTTACGACAGGGCGAGAGACCCAGTACTTC.

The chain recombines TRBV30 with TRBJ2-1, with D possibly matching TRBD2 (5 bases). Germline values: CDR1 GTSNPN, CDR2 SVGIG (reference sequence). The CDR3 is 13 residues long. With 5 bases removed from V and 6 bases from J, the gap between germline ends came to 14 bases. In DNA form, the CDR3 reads TGTGCCTGGGACGCTCTAGAGGGCAATGAGCAGTTCTTC. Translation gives CAWDALEGNEQFF.

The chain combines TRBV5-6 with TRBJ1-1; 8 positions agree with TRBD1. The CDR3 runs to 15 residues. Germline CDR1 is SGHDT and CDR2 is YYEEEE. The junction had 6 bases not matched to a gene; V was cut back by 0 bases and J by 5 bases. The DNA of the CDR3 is TGTGCCAGCAGCTTGGTTCCGACAGGGGATACTGAAGCTTTCTTT. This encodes CASSLVPTGDTEAFF.

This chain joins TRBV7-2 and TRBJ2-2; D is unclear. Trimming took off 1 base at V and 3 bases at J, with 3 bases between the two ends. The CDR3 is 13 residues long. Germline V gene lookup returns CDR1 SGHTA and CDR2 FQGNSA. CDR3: CASSLVYTGELFF. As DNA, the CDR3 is TGTGCCAGCAGCTTAGTATACACCGGGGAGCTGTTTTTT.

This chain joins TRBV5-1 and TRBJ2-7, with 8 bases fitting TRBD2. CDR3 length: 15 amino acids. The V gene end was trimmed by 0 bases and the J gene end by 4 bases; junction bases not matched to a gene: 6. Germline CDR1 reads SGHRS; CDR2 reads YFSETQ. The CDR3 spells CASSLAGGADYEQYF. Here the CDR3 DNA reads TGCGCCAGCAGCTTGGCCGGGGGGGCTGATTACGAGCAGTACTTC.

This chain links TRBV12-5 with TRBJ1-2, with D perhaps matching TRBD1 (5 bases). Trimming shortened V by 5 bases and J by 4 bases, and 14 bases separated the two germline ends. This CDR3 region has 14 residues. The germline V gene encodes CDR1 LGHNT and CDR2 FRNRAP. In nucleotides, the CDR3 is TGTGCTAGTGGTCTCCCACAGGTTACCTATGGCTACACCTTC. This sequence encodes CASGLPQVTYGYTF.

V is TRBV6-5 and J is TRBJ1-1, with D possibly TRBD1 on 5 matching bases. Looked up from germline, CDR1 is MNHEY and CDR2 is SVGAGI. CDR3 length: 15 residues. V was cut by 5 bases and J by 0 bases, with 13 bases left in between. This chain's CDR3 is CASSRPGGLNTEAFF. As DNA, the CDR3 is TGTGCCAGCAGTCGACCGGGGGGTCTGAACACTGAAGCTTTCTTT.

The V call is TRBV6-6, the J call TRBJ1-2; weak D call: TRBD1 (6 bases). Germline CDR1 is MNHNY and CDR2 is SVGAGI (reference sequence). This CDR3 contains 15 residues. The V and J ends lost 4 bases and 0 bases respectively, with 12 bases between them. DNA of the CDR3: TGTGCCAGCAGTTCCCAAGGGGGAGCTAACTATGGCTACACCTTC. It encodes CASSSQGGANYGYTF.

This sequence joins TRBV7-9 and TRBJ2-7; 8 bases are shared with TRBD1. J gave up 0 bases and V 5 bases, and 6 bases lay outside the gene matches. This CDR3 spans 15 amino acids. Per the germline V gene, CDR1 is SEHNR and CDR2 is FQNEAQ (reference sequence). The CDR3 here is CASSHPGQVSYEQYF. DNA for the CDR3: TGTGCCAGCAGCCATCCGGGACAGGTCTCCTACGAGCAGTACTTC. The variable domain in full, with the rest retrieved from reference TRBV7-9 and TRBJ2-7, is DTGVSQNPRHKITKRGQNVTFRCDPISEHNRLYWYRQTLGQGPEFLTYFQNEAQLEKSRLLSDRFSAERPKGSFSTLEIQRTEQGDSAMYLCASSHPGQVSYEQYFGPGTRLTVT.

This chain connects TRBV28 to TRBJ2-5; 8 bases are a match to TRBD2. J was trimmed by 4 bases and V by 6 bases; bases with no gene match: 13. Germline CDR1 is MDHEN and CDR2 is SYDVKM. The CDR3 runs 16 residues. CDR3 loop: CASSTGGAGDVETQYF. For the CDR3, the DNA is TGTGCCAGCAGCACCGGGGGGGCGGGAGACGTAGAGACCCAGTACTTC.

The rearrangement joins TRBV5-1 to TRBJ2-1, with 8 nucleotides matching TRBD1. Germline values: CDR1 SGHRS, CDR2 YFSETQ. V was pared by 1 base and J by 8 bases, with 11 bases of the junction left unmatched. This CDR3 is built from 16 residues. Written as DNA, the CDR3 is TGCGCCAGCAGCTTGCCTGACAGGGGTATTTACGATGAGCAGTTCTTC. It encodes CASSLPDRGIYDEQFF.

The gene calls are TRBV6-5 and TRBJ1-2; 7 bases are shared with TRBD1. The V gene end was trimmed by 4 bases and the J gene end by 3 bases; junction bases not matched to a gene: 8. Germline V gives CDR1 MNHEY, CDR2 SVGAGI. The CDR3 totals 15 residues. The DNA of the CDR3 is TGTGCCAGCAGTTCAGGGGGGTTCCCATACTATGGCTACACCTTC. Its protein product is CASSSGGFPYYGYTF.

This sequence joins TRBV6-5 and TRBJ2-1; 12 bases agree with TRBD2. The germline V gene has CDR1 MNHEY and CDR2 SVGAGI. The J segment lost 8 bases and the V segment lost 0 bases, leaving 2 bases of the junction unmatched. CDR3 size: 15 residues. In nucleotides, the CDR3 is TGTGCCAGCAGTTACTCGCCTAGCGGGGGGGATGAGCAGTTCTTC. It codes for CASSYSPSGGDEQFF.

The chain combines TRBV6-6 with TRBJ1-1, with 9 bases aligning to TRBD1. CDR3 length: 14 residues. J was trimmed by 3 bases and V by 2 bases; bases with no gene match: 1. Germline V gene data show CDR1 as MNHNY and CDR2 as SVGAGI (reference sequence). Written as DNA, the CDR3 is TGTGCCAGCAGTTACGACAGGGGGGACACTGAAGCTTTCTTT. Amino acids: CASSYDRGDTEAFF.

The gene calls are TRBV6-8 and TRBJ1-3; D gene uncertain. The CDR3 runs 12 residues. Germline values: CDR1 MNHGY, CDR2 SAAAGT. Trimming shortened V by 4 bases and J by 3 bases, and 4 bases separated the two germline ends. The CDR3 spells CASSSGGNTIYF. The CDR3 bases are TGTGCCAGCAGTTCAGGTGGAAACACCATATATTTT.

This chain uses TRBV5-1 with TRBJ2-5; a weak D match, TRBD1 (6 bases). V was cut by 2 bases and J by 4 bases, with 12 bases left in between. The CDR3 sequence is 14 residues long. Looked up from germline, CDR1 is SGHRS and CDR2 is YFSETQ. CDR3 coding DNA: TGCGCCAGCAGCTTAGCAGGGGATGTAGAGACCCAGTACTTC. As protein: CASSLAGDVETQYF.

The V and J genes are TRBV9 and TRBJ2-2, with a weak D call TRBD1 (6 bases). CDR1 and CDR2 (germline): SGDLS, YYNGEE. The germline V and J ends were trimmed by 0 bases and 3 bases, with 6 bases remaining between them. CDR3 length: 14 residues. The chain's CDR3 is CASSVEGDTGELFF. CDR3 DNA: TGTGCCAGCAGCGTAGAGGGGGACACCGGGGAGCTGTTTTTT.

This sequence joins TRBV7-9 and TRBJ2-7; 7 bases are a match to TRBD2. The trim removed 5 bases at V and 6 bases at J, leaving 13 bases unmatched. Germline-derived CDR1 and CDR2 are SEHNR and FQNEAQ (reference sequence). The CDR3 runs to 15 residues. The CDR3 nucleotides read TGTGCCAGCAGCCCGGGGTGGGCTTGGGGGGGCGAGCAGTACTTC. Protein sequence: CASSPGWAWGGEQYF. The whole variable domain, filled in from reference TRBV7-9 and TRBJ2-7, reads DTGVSQNPRHKITKRGQNVTFRCDPISEHNRLYWYRQTLGQGPEFLTYFQNEAQLEKSRLLSDRFSAERPKGSFSTLEIQRTEQGDSAMYLCASSPGWAWGGEQYFGPGTRLTVT.

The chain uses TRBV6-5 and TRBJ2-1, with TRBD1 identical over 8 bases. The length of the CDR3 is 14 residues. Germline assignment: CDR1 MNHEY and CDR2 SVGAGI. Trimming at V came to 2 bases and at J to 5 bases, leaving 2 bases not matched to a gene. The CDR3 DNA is TGTGCCAGCAGTTACGGGACAGGCAACAATGAGCAGTTCTTC. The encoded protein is CASSYGTGNNEQFF.